One T cell receptor beta chain is described in this entry. Antigen specificity is unknown. This record belongs to a study of T cells in localized non-small cell lung cancer. TCRdb keeps only in-frame clones here, not all; method: immunoSEQ multiplex PCR. This sample has approximately 83,000 clones; approximately 90% occur once, and the top ten carry 20% to 25%. Germline CDR1 reads SGDLS; CDR2 reads YYNGEE. V trimming: 2 bases; J trimming: 6 bases; junction bases outside the gene matches: 7. The CDR3 is 15 amino acids. Overall study results and limits: One tumor region alone was sequenced, and heterogeneity therefore remains possible. In adjacent lung, a median about 50 of the top 100 tumor clones were found. Uninvolved adjacent lung, not tumor, had the highest T cell clonality. An association was observed between higher blood T cell density and longer overall survival.

The receptor's source is a woman aged 40-69 years with stage I squamous cell lung carcinoma. The sample in question was peripheral blood, obtained before any cancer treatment. The chain is built from TRBV9 and TRBJ2-1, with 8 bases lining up with TRBD2. CDR3 nucleotides: TGTGCCAGCAGCGTGGGACTAGTTACCATCAATGAGCAGTTCTTC. Translating gives CASSVGLVTINEQFF.